The 13 T cell receptor beta chains in this list originate from one sample, sequenced in a study of T cell repertoires in cytomegalovirus infection. MiXCR, run by TCRdb on the reads, gives a single entry per CDR3 protein. Among about 320,000 distinct CDR3 sequences listed, around a tenth were seen once. Sequencing was done on a sample of PBMCs. Every receptor here comes from a human donor in good health (CMV status not recorded). Some clones in this sample may be carry-over from other donors' samples.

The chain joins TRBV7-2 to TRBJ1-2; 9 nucleotides line up with TRBD1. The germline CDR1 and CDR2 sequences are SGHTA and FQGNSA. V lost 5 bases, J lost 7 bases, and 8 bases stayed unmatched. This CDR3 spans 14 amino acids. CDR3: CASSPSGQGSGYTF. Written as DNA, the CDR3 is TGTGCCAGCAGCCCATCGGGACAGGGAAGTGGCTACACCTTC.

This clonotype was detected ten times or more. V is TRBV6-1 and J is TRBJ2-5, with 8 bases that match TRBD2. The CDR3 extends over 15 amino acids. Germline V lookup: CDR1 MNHNS, CDR2 SASEGT. V shed 6 bases, J shed 2 bases, and the junction held 8 bases outside the gene matches. CDR3 sequence (DNA): TGTGCCAGCAGCCCCCTCACTAGCGGTCAAGAGACCCAGTACTTC. It specifies CASSPLTSGQETQYF.

This clonotype was picked up many times. This chain links TRBV7-2 with TRBJ1-1; D is ambiguous. V lost 1 base, J lost 0 bases, and 6 bases lay in between. The CDR3 is 14 amino acids. CDR1 SGHTA and CDR2 FQGNSA come from the germline V gene. CDR3 sequence (DNA): TGTGCCAGCAGCTTAGAGATCATGAACACTGAAGCTTTCTTT. It yields the protein CASSLEIMNTEAFF.

Many counts were recorded for this clonotype. The chain joins TRBV5-4 to TRBJ2-5; D is unclear. V was cut by 4 bases and J by 1 base, with 8 bases left in between. The germline gives CDR1 SGHNT, CDR2 YYREEE (reference sequence). This CDR3 has 13 residues. CDR3 DNA sequence: TGTGCCAGCAGCGTGAGTCTCCAAGAGACCCAGTACTTC. This encodes CASSVSLQETQYF.

This clonotype appeared many times. The genes are TRBV7-2 and TRBJ2-1; 12 nucleotides line up with TRBD2. Germline V gene sequence: CDR1 SGHTA, CDR2 FQGNSA. The CDR3 runs 16 residues. The trim removed 5 bases at V and 10 bases at J, leaving 12 bases unmatched. The CDR3 loop is CASSRRTSGVWGEQFF. As DNA, the CDR3 is TGTGCCAGCAGCCGTAGGACTAGCGGGGTCTGGGGGGAGCAGTTCTTC.

The sample holds a few counts of this clonotype. The chain employs TRBV12-3 or TRBV12-4 and TRBJ2-3; D call uncertain. CDR3 length equals 11 residues. V shed 3 bases and J shed 14 bases, with 12 bases lying between them. The CDR3 spells CASSFLDTRYF. The CDR3 nucleotides read TGTGCCAGCAGTTTTCTGGATACCAGGTATTTT.

There are many counts of this clonotype. This chain connects TRBV20-1 to TRBJ2-2; TRBD2 aligns across 7 bases. V shed 3 bases, J shed 7 bases, and the junction held 20 bases outside the gene matches. This CDR3 contains 18 residues. Germline CDR1 DFQATT, CDR2 SNEGSKA (reference sequence). The CDR3: CSARTPLGRRERIGELFF. DNA of the CDR3: TGCAGTGCTAGGACGCCCTTGGGGAGGCGGGAGCGAATCGGGGAGCTGTTTTTT.

V gene TRBV20-1 combines with J gene TRBJ2-2; 8 bases map to TRBD2. With V trimmed by 1 base and J by 6 bases, 13 bases remained unmatched. The CDR3 has 17 amino acids. CDR1 is DFQATT and CDR2 is SNEGSKA in the germline V gene (reference sequence). The CDR3 loop reads CSARGAQGAGVAGELFF. The CDR3 nucleotides are TGCAGTGCTAGAGGGGCCCAAGGAGCGGGAGTTGCCGGGGAGCTGTTTTTT.

This clonotype has a handful of counts. This sequence joins TRBV6-5 and TRBJ1-1, with 9 positions matching TRBD1. The V gene's germline CDR1 is MNHEY and CDR2 SVGAGI. The CDR3 contains 14 residues. Unmatched junction bases numbered 5, after V lost 6 bases and J lost 3 bases. In nucleotides, the CDR3 is TGTGCCAGCAGCGCCGGGACAGGGTACACTGAAGCTTTCTTT. Amino acids: CASSAGTGYTEAFF.

V gene TRBV7-2 combines with J gene TRBJ2-5; no clear D gene. The CDR3 is 13 amino acids. Trimming removed 1 base at V and 1 base at J, with 4 bases between. Germline loops: CDR1 SGHTA, CDR2 FQGNSA. The CDR3 DNA sequence: TGTGCCAGCAGCTTAGATTTCCAAGAGACCCAGTACTTC. Translation: CASSLDFQETQYF.

Details on this clonotype: A read error may be the cause here, since a much bigger clone is one base away. As the CDR3 is not closed by the conserved phenylalanine or tryptophan, this likely results from a read error. The rearrangement joins TRBV7-2 to TRBJ1-4; no reliable D call. V was trimmed by 3 bases and J by 8 bases, leaving 13 bases between them. The CDR3 contains 14 residues. Germline-derived CDR1 and CDR2 are SGHTA and FQGNSA. The CDR3 bases are TGTGCCAGCAGCTTTAAGGTCGGGATCGAAAAACTGTTTTTA. Its protein product is CASSFKVGIEKLFL.

There are many counts of this clonotype. This sequence joins TRBV18 and TRBJ1-5; 7 nucleotides align to TRBD1. CDR3 length equals 13 residues. The germline CDR1 and CDR2 sequences are KGHSH and LQKENI. V lost 3 bases and J lost 4; bases outside the gene matches: 0. The CDR3 region has the DNA TGTGCCAGCTCACCGGGACAGAATCAGCCCCAGCATTTT. This encodes CASSPGQNQPQHF.

The chain carries TRBV10-3 and TRBJ2-7; weak D call: TRBD1 (5 bases). Germline values: CDR1 ENHRY, CDR2 SYGVKD. V shed 1 base and J shed 6 bases, with 19 bases lying between them. This CDR3 is built from 16 residues. CDR3: CAISEFNPSTGPEQYF. In DNA form, the CDR3 reads TGTGCCATCAGTGAGTTTAACCCTTCTACAGGACCCGAGCAGTACTTC.